This TCR beta chain was profiled in a study of control samples from healthy donors and cancer patients. Germline loops: CDR1 WNHNN, CDR2 SYGVQD (reference sequence). The CDR3 contains 16 residues. V lost 6 bases to trimming and J lost 10 bases; unmatched junction nucleotides: 14. Only a few counts were recorded for this clone. Here immunoSEQ multiplex PCR was the method, and the copy in TCRdb shows in-frame clones only, minus some. Of 150,000 to 200,000 clones in the sample, around 88% are singletons; the top ten hold roughly 1.7%. This chain connects TRBV10-1 to TRBJ1-6; 8 nucleotides match TRBD1. This sequence was found in a man younger than 35 in good health. The sequenced sample consisted of blood. Here the CDR3 reads CASRNSVTGDESPLHF. The CDR3 region has the DNA TGCGCCAGCAGAAACTCCGTGACAGGGGATGAATCACCCCTCCACTTT.